The 23 T cell receptor beta chains below come from one sample, sequenced in a study of cytomegalovirus exposure and HLA in healthy donors. PCR primers comprised 60 Vbeta and 13 Jbeta primers. Sequenced by immunoSEQ multiplex PCR; TCRdb stores in-frame clones only, minus some. This sample has 150,000 to 200,000 clones, with approximately 80% found just once. Material for sequencing was PBMCs. Receptors originate from a man between 18 and 35 years old in good health and CMV-seropositive.

The rearrangement uses TRBV27 and TRBJ2-5, with TRBD2 as a possible D gene (5 bases). TRBJ2-7 matches the DNA end more closely, so the J call is doubtful. The CDR3 is 11 amino acids. In germline, CDR1 is MNHEY, CDR2 SMNVEV (reference sequence). The CDR3 sequence is CASQEGDEQYF. CDR3 coding DNA: TGTGCCAGCCAAGAGGGAGACGAGCAGTACTTC.

The chain recombines TRBV7-2 with TRBJ1-1; TRBD1 might be the D (5 bases). This CDR3 is built from 15 residues. Germline V gene sequence: CDR1 SGHTA, CDR2 FQGNSA. V was trimmed by 5 bases and J by 8 bases, leaving 21 bases between them. CDR3 nucleotide sequence: TGTGCCAGCAGCCCCGATGGGAGGGGATACGCGGAAGCTTTCTTT. It yields the protein CASSPDGRGYAEAFF. The full variable domain, its missing parts supplied by reference TRBV7-2 and TRBJ1-1, is GAGVSQSPSNKVTEKGKDVELRCDPISGHTALYWYRQSLGQGLEFLIYFQGNSAPDKSGLPSDRFSAERTGGSVSTLTIQRTQQEDSAVYLCASSPDGRGYAEAFFGQGTRLTVV.

The CDR3 sequence is CASSSPGRAGYEQYF. DNA for the CDR3: TGTGCCAGCAGCTCCCCTGGGCGAGCAGGCTACGAGCAGTACTTC. V gene TRBV7-2 combines with J gene TRBJ2-5; D is unresolved. Gene TRBJ2-7 matches the end of the DNA better, so the J call may be wrong. Germline V CDR1 and CDR2: SGHTA, FQGNSA. This CDR3 contains 15 residues.

In this sample, this clone turned up once. The chain joins TRBV20-1 to TRBJ1-4, with D possibly being TRBD1 (6 bases). Germline lookup yields CDR1 DFQATT and CDR2 SNEGSKA (reference sequence). This CDR3 has 11 amino acids. V was shortened by 1 base and J by 15 bases, with 12 bases between the two germline ends. In DNA form, the CDR3 reads TGCAGTGCTAGAGGGGGGCCAACCATGTTTTTT. Residues: CSARGGPTMFF.

This chain uses TRBV14 with TRBJ2-7; 9 positions agree with TRBD1. This CDR3 contains 16 residues. Unmatched junction bases numbered 11, after V lost 6 bases and J lost 2 bases. Germline values: CDR1 SGHDN, CDR2 FVKESK. CDR3 DNA sequence: TGTGCCAGCAGTTTCCACAGGGGGCAAGACCCCTACGAGCAGTACTTC. Translated, it gives CASSFHRGQDPYEQYF.

The chain recombines TRBV5-1 with TRBJ1-1, with D possibly being TRBD1 (5 bases). CDR1 is SGHRS and CDR2 is YFSETQ in the germline V gene. The V and J ends lost 2 bases and 7 bases respectively, with 15 bases between them. The CDR3 runs to 14 residues. The CDR3 sequence is CASSFRQPDVEAFF. DNA for the CDR3: TGCGCCAGCAGCTTTCGACAGCCTGACGTTGAAGCTTTCTTT.

The J gene is TRBJ2-7, the V gene TRBV19; 13 bases agree with TRBD2. V lost 8 bases, J lost 7 bases, and 5 bases stayed unmatched. CDR3 length: 13 residues. Germline V CDR1 and CDR2: LNHDA, SQIVND (reference sequence). CDR3 protein: CASGLAGVREQYF. In DNA, the CDR3 is TGTGCCAGTGGACTAGCGGGAGTCAGAGAGCAGTACTTC.

CDR3 bases: TGTGCCAGCAGTGAAGCGAGAGGACAGGGGTTTGGCTACACCTTC. Amino acids: CASSEARGQGFGYTF. The chain is built from TRBV6-1 and TRBJ1-2; 9 positions agree with TRBD1. This CDR3 has 15 residues. After removal of 0 bases from V and 7 bases from J, the junction contained 6 bases not matched to a gene. Looked up from germline, CDR1 is MNHNS and CDR2 is SASEGT.

The chain uses TRBV6-1 and TRBJ2-4; 10 bases are a match to TRBD2. Germline loops: CDR1 MNHNS, CDR2 SASEGT. This CDR3 region has 19 residues. J lost 0 bases, V lost 6 bases, and 14 bases had no gene match. The CDR3 DNA follows: TGTGCCAGCAGCGAACAAGCGGGAGGGCCCGACTTAGCCAAAAACATTCAGTACTTC. It specifies CASSEQAGGPDLAKNIQYF.

The chain recombines TRBV6-1 with TRBJ2-5; TRBD1 might be the D (5 bases). This CDR3 spans 13 amino acids. The V gene lost 6 bases and the J gene lost 5 bases, with 13 bases spanning the gap. The germline gives CDR1 MNHNS, CDR2 SASEGT. CDR3 loop: CASSPGRAETQYF. The CDR3 nucleotides are TGTGCCAGCAGCCCTGGCAGGGCGGAGACCCAGTACTTC.

This clone was seen only once. In the same sample, other DNA sequences code for this CDR3. The chain has TRBV7-2 and TRBJ2-3, with D unclear. Trimming pared 2 bases from V and 1 base from J, leaving 4 bases between. CDR3 length equals 13 residues. CDR1 and CDR2 (germline): SGHTA, FQGNSA. The CDR3 bases are TGTGCCAGCAGCTTATCCGGCACAGATACGCAGTATTTT. It specifies CASSLSGTDTQYF.

The chain has TRBV2 and TRBJ1-5, with 7 bases lining up with TRBD1. Per the germline V gene, CDR1 is SNHLY and CDR2 is FYNNEI. This CDR3 is 13 amino acids long. V shed 8 bases, J shed 2 bases, and the junction held 3 bases outside the gene matches. In nucleotides, the CDR3 is TGTGCCAGCGGGGGGACAGGCAATCAGCCCCAGCATTTT. It translates to CASGGTGNQPQHF. The complete variable domain, with remaining parts taken from reference TRBV2 and TRBJ1-5, reads EPEVTQTPSHQVTQMGQEVILRCVPISNHLYFYWYRQILGQKVEFLVSFYNNEISEKSEIFDDQFSVERPDGSNFTLKIRSTKLEDSAMYFCASGGTGNQPQHFGDGTRLSIL.

This rearrangement joins TRBV10-3 to TRBJ1-5; 9 positions agree with TRBD1. The ends lost 4 bases at V and 4 bases at J; junction bases unmatched: 2. Germline CDR1 reads ENHRY; CDR2 reads SYGVKD. The CDR3 has 14 amino acids. The CDR3 region is CAISAGTGNQPQHF. The CDR3 DNA sequence: TGTGCCATCAGTGCGGGGACAGGGAATCAGCCCCAGCATTTT.

The chain uses TRBV7-9 and TRBJ2-7; weak D call: TRBD1 (5 bases). Trimming left V 0 bases short and J 5 bases short, with 14 bases between. The length of the CDR3 is 15 residues. Germline values: CDR1 SEHNR, CDR2 FQNEAQ (reference sequence). The CDR3 spells CASSLAGRVTHEQYF. The DNA of the CDR3 is TGTGCCAGCAGCTTAGCGGGCAGGGTGACCCACGAGCAGTACTTC.

The DNA of the CDR3 is TGTGCCAGCAGTGAAGGTAACGGGAATGAAGCTTTCTTT. This translates into CASSEGNGNEAFF. V gene TRBV6-1 combines with J gene TRBJ1-1; D is unclear. Germline V gene data show CDR1 as MNHNS and CDR2 as SASEGT. Trimming left V 1 base short and J 7 bases short, with 10 bases between. The CDR3 is 13 amino acids.

The V and J genes are TRBV19 and TRBJ1-2, with no clear D. Germline values: CDR1 LNHDA, CDR2 SQIVND (reference sequence). CDR3 length: 15 amino acids. Trimming pared 3 bases from V and 0 bases from J, leaving 11 bases between. This CDR3 is CASSIRGSANYGYTF. CDR3 DNA sequence: TGTGCCAGTAGTATCAGAGGATCGGCTAACTATGGCTACACCTTC.

The chain links TRBV18 to TRBJ2-1, with 12 positions matching TRBD1. Germline V gene data show CDR1 as KGHSH and CDR2 as LQKENI. CDR3 length: 16 residues. V lost 2 bases to trimming and J lost 4 bases; unmatched junction nucleotides: 3. The CDR3 here is CASSPGGQGAYNEQFF. The CDR3 region has the DNA TGTGCCAGCTCACCAGGGGGACAGGGGGCTTACAATGAGCAGTTCTTC.

V gene TRBV18 combines with J gene TRBJ2-7; 7 bases fit TRBD1. Germline assignment: CDR1 KGHSH and CDR2 LQKENI. The CDR3 length is 16 residues. Trimming at V came to 2 bases and at J to 3 bases, leaving 10 bases not matched to a gene. The CDR3 here is CASSPGLRDSIYEQYF. CDR3 bases: TGTGCCAGCTCACCAGGGTTACGGGACAGCATCTACGAGCAGTACTTC.

The rearrangement uses TRBV5-1 and TRBJ1-1; the match to TRBD1 covers 12 bases. V shed 4 bases and J 5 bases; nucleotides not matched to a gene: 12. The CDR3 sequence is 17 residues long. CDR1 and CDR2 from the germline V gene are SGHRS and YFSETQ. CDR3 sequence: CASSVSGTGGRGTEAFF. DNA for the CDR3: TGCGCCAGCAGCGTGTCCGGGACAGGGGGCCGAGGGACTGAAGCTTTCTTT. Supplemented by reference TRBV5-1 and TRBJ1-1, the full variable domain reads KAGVTQTPRYLIKTRGQQVTLSCSPISGHRSVSWYQQTPGQGLQFLFEYFSETQRNKGNFPGRFSGRQFSNSRSEMNVSTLELGDSALYLCASSVSGTGGRGTEAFFGQGTRLTVV.

V and J are TRBV18 and TRBJ1-5, with a tentative D call TRBD1 (5 bases). The CDR3 runs 16 residues. V was clipped by 6 bases and J by 1 base, with 16 bases between them. CDR1 and CDR2 (germline): KGHSH, LQKENI. The CDR3 sequence is CASSLSGPLSNQPQHF. The DNA of the CDR3 is TGTGCCAGCTCCTTGTCAGGGCCCCTGAGCAATCAGCCCCAGCATTTT.

The V call is TRBV14, the J call TRBJ1-1; D unclear. V was clipped by 2 bases and J by 4 bases, with 14 bases between them. Germline lookup yields CDR1 SGHDN and CDR2 FVKESK. The CDR3 consists of 15 residues. CDR3 amino acids: CASSQMTPTATEAFF. As DNA, the CDR3 is TGTGCCAGCAGCCAAATGACTCCTACGGCCACTGAAGCTTTCTTT.

V is TRBV10-3 and J is TRBJ2-7, with 7 bases matching TRBD1. The CDR3 is 15 amino acids. V was pared by 4 bases and J by 3 bases, with 9 bases of the junction left unmatched. Germline CDR1 ENHRY, CDR2 SYGVKD. The CDR3 reads CAISVPGQQDYEQYF. The CDR3 region has the DNA TGTGCCATCAGTGTCCCGGGACAGCAAGACTACGAGCAGTACTTC.

This clone was observed a single time. The V call is TRBV27, the J call TRBJ2-5; 10 bases map to TRBD1. With 6 bases clipped from V and 3 bases from J, the junction kept 1 base outside the gene matches. This CDR3 is 13 amino acids long. The germline V gene has CDR1 MNHEY and CDR2 SMNVEV (reference sequence). Written as DNA, the CDR3 is TGTGCCAGCAGGGACAGGGGGAAAGAGACCCAGTACTTC. It encodes CASRDRGKETQYF.